What follows are 15 T cell receptor beta chains derived from one specimen sequenced in a study of T cells in localized non-small cell lung cancer (dated by TCRdb to 2018 to 2020). The method behind the library was the immunoSEQ multiplex PCR assay. This immuneACCESS table, as held by TCRdb, lists in-frame sequences with V and J called but not all clones. Of the missing ones, under half trace to an unresolved V gene in checked studies; the others have no known cause. This sample comprises about 45,000 clones, 75% to 95% of them detected only once. In total, the top ten clones hold about 10% of the sample. The sequenced sample was PBMCs, obtained before any cancer treatment. These receptors were taken from a woman aged 35-75 years with stage II lung adenocarcinoma.

CDR3 in DNA: TGTGCCAGCAGCTTAGGACCTAGCGGGACTTACAATGAGCAGTTCTTC. Residues: CASSLGPSGTYNEQFF. This sequence joins TRBV7-2 and TRBJ2-1; 9 bases fit TRBD2. Losses at the gene ends were 1 base for V and 4 bases for J; bases not matched to a gene: 5. CDR3 size: 16 residues. CDR1 SGHTA and CDR2 FQGNSA come from the germline V gene.

The rearrangement joins TRBV19 to TRBJ1-5; TRBD1 agrees at 9 bases. V trimming: 3 bases; J trimming: 4 bases; junction bases outside the gene matches: 7. From germline, CDR1 is LNHDA and CDR2 SQIVND (reference sequence). CDR3 length: 16 amino acids. The CDR3 coding sequence is TGTGCCAGTAGTATCCAGATCGGGACAGGGAATCAGCCCCAGCATTTT. This codes for CASSIQIGTGNQPQHF.

The J gene is TRBJ2-5, the V gene TRBV19; D is unclear. The CDR3 length is 13 residues. Germline CDR1 is LNHDA and CDR2 is SQIVND (reference sequence). V gave up 7 bases and J gave up 2 bases, with 11 bases separating them. The CDR3 DNA follows: TGTGCCAGTAACAGCCGTCCACAAGAGACCCAGTACTTC. This sequence encodes CASNSRPQETQYF.

This chain links TRBV15 with TRBJ2-1; TRBD2 matches at 8 bases. CDR3 size: 15 residues. The V segment lost 5 bases and the J segment 9 bases; nucleotides outside the gene matches: 12. Per the germline V gene, CDR1 is LNHNV and CDR2 is YYDKDF (reference sequence). The CDR3: CATSVRAGEVGEQFF. CDR3 nucleotides: TGTGCCACCAGCGTCCGAGCGGGAGAGGTGGGTGAGCAGTTCTTC.

This clone was detected only a few times. This chain connects TRBV6-5 to TRBJ2-7; either TRBD1 or TRBD2 may supply D (5 bases each). CDR3 length: 13 residues. The V end was cut by 6 bases, the J end by 4 bases, with 13 bases between. Germline V gene sequence: CDR1 MNHEY, CDR2 SVGAGI. Written as DNA, the CDR3 is TGTGCCAGCAGCCGAGGGGAGTCGTACGAGCAGTACTTC. This codes for CASSRGESYEQYF.

V is TRBV5-4 and J is TRBJ2-3; D perhaps matches TRBD2 (6 bases). V shed 4 bases and J shed 0 bases, with 15 bases lying between them. Germline CDR1 SGHNT, CDR2 YYREEE (reference sequence). This CDR3 is 16 amino acids long. The CDR3 DNA reads as TGTGCCAGCAGCCAATATAGCGGCCCCAGCACAGATACGCAGTATTTT. Translated: CASSQYSGPSTDTQYF.

The CDR3 sequence: CASSQDLRAGGNEQFF. CDR3 nucleotides: TGTGCCAGCAGCCAAGATCTTCGAGCGGGGGGAAATGAGCAGTTCTTC. This chain links TRBV14 with TRBJ2-1; 9 nucleotides agree with TRBD2. This CDR3 has 16 residues. CDR1 is SGHDN and CDR2 is FVKESK in the germline V gene. The ends lost 0 bases at V and 7 bases at J; junction bases unmatched: 7.

The chain is built from TRBV5-1 and TRBJ2-1; the D gene is possibly TRBD1 (5 bases). Per the germline V gene, CDR1 is SGHRS and CDR2 is YFSETQ. The V and J ends lost 3 bases and 8 bases respectively, with 12 bases between them. CDR3 size: 13 residues. The CDR3 DNA follows: TGCGCCAGCAGCTCCGACAGTTGGGATGAGCAGTTCTTC. It encodes CASSSDSWDEQFF.

The chain employs TRBV11-2 and TRBJ2-7; D is unclear. The V gene lost 1 base and the J gene lost 7 bases, with 8 bases spanning the gap. From germline, CDR1 is SGHAT and CDR2 FQNNGV. This CDR3 spans 12 amino acids. CDR3 amino acids: CASSLGSSEQYF. The DNA for the CDR3 is TGTGCCAGCAGCTTAGGTAGCTCTGAGCAGTACTTC.

The sample holds one count of this clone. This chain connects TRBV15 to TRBJ1-3, with a possible D match to TRBD1 (5 bases). This CDR3 is 17 amino acids long. CDR1 and CDR2 (germline): LNHNV, YYDKDF (reference sequence). Trimming removed 0 bases from V and 1 base from J, with 13 bases in between. CDR3 amino acids: CATSREPGPRSGNTIYF. The CDR3 DNA follows: TGTGCCACCAGCAGAGAACCGGGACCGCGATCTGGAAACACCATATATTTT.

The CDR3 sequence is CASSDLLGVGYNEQFF. CDR3 DNA sequence: TGTGCCAGTAGTGACCTTCTAGGGGTGGGGTACAATGAGCAGTTCTTC. The chain employs TRBV19 and TRBJ2-1; perhaps TRBD1 as D (5 bases). V was trimmed by 5 bases and J by 4 bases, leaving 18 bases between them. The CDR3 runs to 16 residues. Germline CDR1 reads LNHDA; CDR2 reads SQIVND (reference sequence).

The rearrangement joins TRBV5-1 to TRBJ2-4; D gene uncertain. This CDR3 contains 15 residues. CDR1 and CDR2 (germline): SGHRS, YFSETQ. V shed 4 bases and J shed 9 bases, with 20 bases lying between them. CDR3 sequence reads: CASSTGPALFGIQYF. The DNA of the CDR3 is TGCGCCAGCAGCACCGGGCCCGCCTTATTCGGCATTCAGTACTTC. The full variable domain, completed using reference TRBV5-1 and TRBJ2-4, is KAGVTQTPRYLIKTRGQQVTLSCSPISGHRSVSWYQQTPGQGLQFLFEYFSETQRNKGNFPGRFSGRQFSNSRSEMNVSTLELGDSALYLCASSTGPALFGIQYFGAGTRLSVL.

A single count supports this clone. The rearrangement joins TRBV28 to TRBJ2-7; D is unresolved. The CDR3 covers 11 residues. V shed 6 bases and J shed 3 bases, with 6 bases lying between them. Per the germline V gene, CDR1 is MDHEN and CDR2 is SYDVKM. CDR3 DNA sequence: TGTGCCAGCAGCGTCATCTACGAGCAGTACTTC. It specifies CASSVIYEQYF. The variable domain in full, completed from reference TRBV28 and TRBJ2-7, reads DVKVTQSSRYLVKRTGEKVFLECVQDMDHENMFWYRQDPGLGLRLIYFSYDVKMKEKGDIPEGYSVSREKKERFSLILESASTNQTSMYLCASSVIYEQYFGPGTRLTVT.

The V and J genes are TRBV2 and TRBJ2-3; 10 bases map to TRBD2. The ends lost 9 bases at V and 6 bases at J; junction bases unmatched: 18. The CDR3 has 17 amino acids. In germline, CDR1 is SNHLY, CDR2 FYNNEI. CDR3 nucleotide sequence: TGTGCCAGGACAAACAAACAAAGCGGGAGGGCCTCCGATACGCAGTATTTT. Encoded protein: CARTNKQSGRASDTQYF.

The genes are TRBV5-1 and TRBJ2-1; D call uncertain. V gave up 4 bases and J gave up 8 bases, with 13 bases separating them. The CDR3 is 13 amino acids. Germline CDR1 is SGHRS and CDR2 is YFSETQ. This chain's CDR3 is CASSTAVTDEQFF. The CDR3 coding sequence is TGCGCCAGCAGCACCGCGGTAACCGATGAGCAGTTCTTC.